The clone carrying this TCR beta chain showed up just once. What it recognizes is unknown. The library was made from cDNA and included unique molecular identifiers. The T cell input of roughly 0.95 to 10 million gave around 450,000 cDNA molecules. Each CDR3 protein gets one entry after TCRdb re-called the PCR reads with MiXCR. The data hold about 680,000 distinct CDR3 sequences, with 59% observed a single time. The CDR3 covers 14 residues. Germline lookup yields CDR1 LGHNA and CDR2 YSLEER. With 0 bases removed from V and 2 bases from J, the gap between germline ends came to 4 bases. The sample comes from a study of post-analysis software for immune sequencing data. Turning to the study itself: The patients showed relapsing-remitting, secondary progressive and progressive-relapsing multiple sclerosis courses. Overall study results and limits: Normalized Chao1 diversity was significantly reduced in patients versus controls. Roughly 5 TRBV segments occurring more often in patients than controls included TRBV5-6, TRBV5-1 and TRBV20-1.

This chain uses TRBV4-3 with TRBJ2-2; the D is unclear. The material sequenced was blood. This receptor was obtained from a girl aged 2 to 10 with multiple sclerosis. DNA of the CDR3: TGCGCCAGCAGCCAAGAGCGTAACACCGGGGAGCTGTTTTTT. Translated: CASSQERNTGELFF.